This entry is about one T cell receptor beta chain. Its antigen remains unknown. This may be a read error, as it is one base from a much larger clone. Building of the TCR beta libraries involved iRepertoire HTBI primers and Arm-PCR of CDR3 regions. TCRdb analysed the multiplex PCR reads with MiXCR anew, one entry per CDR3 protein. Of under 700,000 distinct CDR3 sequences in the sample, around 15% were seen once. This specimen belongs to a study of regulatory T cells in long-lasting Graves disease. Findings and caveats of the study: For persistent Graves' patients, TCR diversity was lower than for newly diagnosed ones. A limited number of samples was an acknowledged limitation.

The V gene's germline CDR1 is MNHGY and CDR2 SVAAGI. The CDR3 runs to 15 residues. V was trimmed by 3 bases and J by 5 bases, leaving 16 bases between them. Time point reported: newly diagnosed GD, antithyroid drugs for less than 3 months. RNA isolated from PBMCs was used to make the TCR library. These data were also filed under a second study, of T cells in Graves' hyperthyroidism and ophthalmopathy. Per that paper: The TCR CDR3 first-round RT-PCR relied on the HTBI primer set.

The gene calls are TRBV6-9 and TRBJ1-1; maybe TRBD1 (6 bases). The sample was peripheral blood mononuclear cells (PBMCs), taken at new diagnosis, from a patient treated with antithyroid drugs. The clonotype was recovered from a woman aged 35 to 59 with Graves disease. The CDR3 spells CASSYVEGGRTEAFF. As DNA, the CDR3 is TGTGCCAGCAGTTACGTGGAGGGGGGCCGGACTGAAGCTTTCTTT.